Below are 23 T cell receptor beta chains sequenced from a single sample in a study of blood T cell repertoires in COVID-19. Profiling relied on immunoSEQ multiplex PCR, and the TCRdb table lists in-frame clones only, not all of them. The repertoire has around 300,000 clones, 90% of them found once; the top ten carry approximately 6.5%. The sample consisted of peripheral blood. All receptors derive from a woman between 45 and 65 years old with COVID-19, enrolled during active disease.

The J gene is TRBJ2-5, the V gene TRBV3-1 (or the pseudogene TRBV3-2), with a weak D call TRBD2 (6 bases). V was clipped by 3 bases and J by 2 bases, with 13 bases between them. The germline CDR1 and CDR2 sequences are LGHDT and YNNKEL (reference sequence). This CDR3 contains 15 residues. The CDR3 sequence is CASSQRGGNQETQYF. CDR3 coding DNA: TGTGCCAGCAGCCAGAGGGGCGGGAATCAAGAGACCCAGTACTTC.

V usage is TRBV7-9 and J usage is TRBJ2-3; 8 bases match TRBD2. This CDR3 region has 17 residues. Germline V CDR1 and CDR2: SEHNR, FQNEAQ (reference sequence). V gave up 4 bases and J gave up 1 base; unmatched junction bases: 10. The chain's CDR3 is CASSSAVTSAGTDTQYF. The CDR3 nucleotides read TGTGCCAGCAGCTCGGCGGTGACTAGCGCCGGCACAGATACGCAGTATTTT.

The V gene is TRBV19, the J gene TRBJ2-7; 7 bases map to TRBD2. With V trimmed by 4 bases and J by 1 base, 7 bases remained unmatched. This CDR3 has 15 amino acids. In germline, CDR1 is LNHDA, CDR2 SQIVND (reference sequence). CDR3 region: CASSTRGGGSYEQYF. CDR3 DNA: TGTGCCAGTAGTACCCGTGGGGGGGGATCCTACGAGCAGTACTTC. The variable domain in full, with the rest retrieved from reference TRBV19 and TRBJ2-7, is DGGITQSPKYLFRKEGQNVTLSCEQNLNHDAMYWYRQDPGQGLRLIYYSQIVNDFQKGDIAEGYSVSREKKESFPLTVTSAQKNPTAFYLCASSTRGGGSYEQYFGPGTRLTVT.

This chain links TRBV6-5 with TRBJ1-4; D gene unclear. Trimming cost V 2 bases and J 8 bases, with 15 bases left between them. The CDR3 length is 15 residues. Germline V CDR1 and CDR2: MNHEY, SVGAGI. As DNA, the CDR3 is TGTGCCAGCAGTTACGGATGGCGGGTTGGAGAAAAACTGTTTTTT. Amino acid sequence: CASSYGWRVGEKLFF.

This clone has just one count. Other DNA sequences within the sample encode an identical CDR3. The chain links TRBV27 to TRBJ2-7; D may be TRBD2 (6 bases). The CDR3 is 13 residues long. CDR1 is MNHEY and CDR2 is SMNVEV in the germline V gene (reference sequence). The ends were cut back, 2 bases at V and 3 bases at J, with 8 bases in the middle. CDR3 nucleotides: TGTGCCAGCAGTTTAACCGGGAGCTACGAGCAGTACTTC. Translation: CASSLTGSYEQYF.

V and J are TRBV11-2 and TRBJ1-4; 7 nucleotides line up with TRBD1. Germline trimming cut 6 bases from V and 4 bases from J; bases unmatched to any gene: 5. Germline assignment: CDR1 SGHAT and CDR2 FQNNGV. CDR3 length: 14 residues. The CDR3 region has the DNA TGTGCCAGCAGTCGACAGGGCCTTAATGAAAAACTGTTTTTT. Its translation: CASSRQGLNEKLFF. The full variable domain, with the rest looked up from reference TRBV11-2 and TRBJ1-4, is EAGVAQSPRYKIIEKRQSVAFWCNPISGHATLYWYQQILGQGPKLLIQFQNNGVVDDSQLPKDRFSAERLKGVDSTLKIQPAKLEDSAVYLCASSRQGLNEKLFFGSGTQLSVL.

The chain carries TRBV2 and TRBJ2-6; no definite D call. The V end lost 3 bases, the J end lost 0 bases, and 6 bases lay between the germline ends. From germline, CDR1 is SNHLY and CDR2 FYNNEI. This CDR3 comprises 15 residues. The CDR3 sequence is CASSEWSSGANVLTF. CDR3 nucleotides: TGTGCCAGCAGTGAGTGGAGCTCTGGGGCCAACGTCCTGACTTTC.

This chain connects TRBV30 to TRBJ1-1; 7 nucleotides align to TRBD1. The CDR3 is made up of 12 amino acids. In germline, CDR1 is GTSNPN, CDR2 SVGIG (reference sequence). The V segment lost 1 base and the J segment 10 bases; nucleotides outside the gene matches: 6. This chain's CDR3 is CAWSGRQGRAFF. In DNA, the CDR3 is TGTGCCTGGAGTGGAAGACAGGGTAGAGCTTTCTTT.

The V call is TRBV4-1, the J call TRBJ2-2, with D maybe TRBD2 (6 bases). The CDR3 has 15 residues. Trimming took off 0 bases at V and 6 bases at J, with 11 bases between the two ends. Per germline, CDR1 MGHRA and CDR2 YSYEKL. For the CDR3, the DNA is TGCGCCAGCAGCCAAGATGGGGGGAGACCCGGGGAGCTGTTTTTT. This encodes CASSQDGGRPGELFF.

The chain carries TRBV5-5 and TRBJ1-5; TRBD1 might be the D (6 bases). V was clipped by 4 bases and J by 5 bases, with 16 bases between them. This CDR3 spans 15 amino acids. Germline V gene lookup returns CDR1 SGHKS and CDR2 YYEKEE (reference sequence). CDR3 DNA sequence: TGTGCCAGCAGCCCGGCCACAGGGAAACATCAGCCCCAGCATTTT. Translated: CASSPATGKHQPQHF.

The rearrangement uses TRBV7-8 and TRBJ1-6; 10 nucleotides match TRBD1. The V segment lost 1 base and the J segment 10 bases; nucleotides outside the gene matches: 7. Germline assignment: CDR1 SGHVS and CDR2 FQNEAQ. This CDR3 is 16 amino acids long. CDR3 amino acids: CASSLGDRGVGSPLHF. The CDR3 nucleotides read TGTGCCAGCAGCTTAGGGGACAGGGGTGTGGGATCACCCCTCCACTTT.

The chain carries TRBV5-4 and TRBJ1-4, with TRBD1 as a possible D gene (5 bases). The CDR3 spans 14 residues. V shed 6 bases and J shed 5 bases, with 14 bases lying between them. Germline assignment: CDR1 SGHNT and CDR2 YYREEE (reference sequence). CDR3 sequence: CASMPGGGNEKLFF. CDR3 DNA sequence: TGTGCCAGCATGCCCGGCGGGGGGAATGAAAAACTGTTTTTT.

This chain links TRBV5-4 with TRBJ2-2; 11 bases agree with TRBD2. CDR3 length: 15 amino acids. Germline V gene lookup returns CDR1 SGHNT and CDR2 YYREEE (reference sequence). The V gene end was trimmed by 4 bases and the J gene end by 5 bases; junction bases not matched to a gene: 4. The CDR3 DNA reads TGTGCCAGCAGCAATCGACTAGCGGGGACCGGGGAGCTGTTTTTT. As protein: CASSNRLAGTGELFF.

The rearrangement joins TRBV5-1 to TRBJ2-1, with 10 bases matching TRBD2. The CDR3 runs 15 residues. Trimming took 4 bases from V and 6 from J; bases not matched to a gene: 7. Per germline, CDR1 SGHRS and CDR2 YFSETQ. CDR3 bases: TGCGCCAGCAGCCGAGCGGGAGGGCAGGGCAATGAGCAGTTCTTC. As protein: CASSRAGGQGNEQFF.

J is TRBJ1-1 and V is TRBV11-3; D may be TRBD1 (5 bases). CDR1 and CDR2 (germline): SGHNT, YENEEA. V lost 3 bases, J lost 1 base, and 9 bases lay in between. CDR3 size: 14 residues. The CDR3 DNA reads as TGTGCCAGCAGCTTTAGGGGAAGGAACACTGAAGCTTTCTTT. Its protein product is CASSFRGRNTEAFF.

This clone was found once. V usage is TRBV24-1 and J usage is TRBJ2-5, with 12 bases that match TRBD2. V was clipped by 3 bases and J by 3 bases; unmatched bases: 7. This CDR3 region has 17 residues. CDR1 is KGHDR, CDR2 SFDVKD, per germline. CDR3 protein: CATSDGLAGKGEETQYF. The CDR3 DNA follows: TGTGCCACCAGTGATGGACTAGCGGGAAAAGGAGAAGAGACCCAGTACTTC.

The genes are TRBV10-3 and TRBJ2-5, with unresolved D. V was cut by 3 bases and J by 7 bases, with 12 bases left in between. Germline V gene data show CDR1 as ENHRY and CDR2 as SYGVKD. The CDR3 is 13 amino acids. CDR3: CAISEETSTTQYF. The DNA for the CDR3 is TGTGCCATCAGTGAAGAAACGAGTACGACCCAGTACTTC.

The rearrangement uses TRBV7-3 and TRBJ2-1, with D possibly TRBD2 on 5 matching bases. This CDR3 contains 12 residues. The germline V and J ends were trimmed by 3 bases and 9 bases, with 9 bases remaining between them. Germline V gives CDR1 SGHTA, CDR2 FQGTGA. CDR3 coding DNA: TGTGCCAGCAGCTTCCGGGAAGGTGAGCAGTTCTTC. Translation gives CASSFREGEQFF.

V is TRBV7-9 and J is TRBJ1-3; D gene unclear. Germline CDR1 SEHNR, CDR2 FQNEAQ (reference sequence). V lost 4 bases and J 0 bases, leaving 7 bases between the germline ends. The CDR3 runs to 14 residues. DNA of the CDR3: TGTGCCAGCAGCTCAACTGACTCTGGAAACACCATATATTTT. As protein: CASSSTDSGNTIYF.

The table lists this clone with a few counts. The CDR3 nucleotides are TGTGCCAGCAGCTTAGGCCCGGGACTAGCGGGAGTGGGAGACATTCAGTACTTC. Translation: CASSLGPGLAGVGDIQYF. The J gene is TRBJ2-4, the V gene TRBV7-2; 14 nucleotides align to TRBD2. Germline trimming cut 1 base from V and 8 bases from J; bases unmatched to any gene: 10. Germline CDR1 is SGHTA and CDR2 is FQGNSA. CDR3 size: 18 residues.

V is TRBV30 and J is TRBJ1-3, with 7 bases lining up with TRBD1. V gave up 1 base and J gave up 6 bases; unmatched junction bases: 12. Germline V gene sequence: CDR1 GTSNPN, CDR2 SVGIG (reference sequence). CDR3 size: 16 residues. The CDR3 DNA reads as TGTGCCTGGAGTGACCTCCCGGGACAGACGAAAAACACCATATATTTT. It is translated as CAWSDLPGQTKNTIYF.

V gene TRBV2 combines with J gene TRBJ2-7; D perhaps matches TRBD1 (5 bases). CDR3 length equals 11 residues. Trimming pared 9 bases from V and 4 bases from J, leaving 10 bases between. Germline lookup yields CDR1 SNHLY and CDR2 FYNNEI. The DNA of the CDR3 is TGTGCCAGGTCGACAGTTTACGAGCAGTACTTC. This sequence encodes CARSTVYEQYF.

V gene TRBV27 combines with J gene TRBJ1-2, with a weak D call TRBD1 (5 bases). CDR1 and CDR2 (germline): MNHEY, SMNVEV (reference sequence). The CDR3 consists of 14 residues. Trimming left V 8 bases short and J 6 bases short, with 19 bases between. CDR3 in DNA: TGTGCCAGCGGTCTTCAGGGTGGAAGGCATGGCTACACCTTC. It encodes CASGLQGGRHGYTF.